Below, 21 T cell receptor beta chains from the same sample are listed, as sequenced in a study of blood T cell repertoires in COVID-19. Clones were sequenced by immunoSEQ multiplex PCR, and TCRdb holds only the in-frame ones, with some missing. Counted here are 300,000 to 350,000 clones, about 90% occurring once; the ten biggest clones make up approximately 2.9%. What was sequenced was peripheral blood. All receptors derive from a woman between 25 and 40 years old with COVID-19, enrolled during active disease.

This clone was picked up one time. The sample contains more than one DNA sequence encoding this CDR3. The rearrangement joins TRBV4-1 to TRBJ2-3; TRBD2 matches at 10 bases. This CDR3 has 16 amino acids. V gave up 0 bases and J gave up 1 base; unmatched junction bases: 1. Germline V gene sequence: CDR1 MGHRA, CDR2 YSYEKL. The CDR3 loop is CASSQDTSGGTDTQYF. The CDR3 DNA follows: TGCGCCAGCAGCCAAGACACTAGCGGGGGCACAGATACGCAGTATTTT.

The V gene is TRBV5-4, the J gene TRBJ2-5, with 11 nucleotides matching TRBD2. The CDR3 has 15 residues. Germline CDR1 reads SGHNT; CDR2 reads YYREEE (reference sequence). The ends lost 4 bases at V and 4 bases at J; junction bases unmatched: 6. The CDR3 reads CASSVMTSGIETQYF. CDR3 in DNA: TGTGCCAGCAGCGTAATGACTAGCGGGATAGAGACCCAGTACTTC.

The chain couples TRBV4-1 to TRBJ1-2, with TRBD1 matching 10 bases. The CDR3 contains 15 residues. With V trimmed by 1 base and J by 7 bases, 6 bases remained unmatched. Germline CDR1 reads MGHRA; CDR2 reads YSYEKL. The CDR3 sequence is CASSQGRQGAGGYTF. CDR3 nucleotides: TGCGCCAGCAGCCAAGGTAGACAGGGGGCAGGTGGCTACACCTTC.

The chain combines TRBV30 with TRBJ1-1; D not certain. The CDR3 covers 15 residues. Trimming took 6 bases from V and 0 from J, leaving 17 bases between them. Germline V gene lookup returns CDR1 GTSNPN and CDR2 SVGIG (reference sequence). The CDR3 here is CACPNVRRLNTEAFF. CDR3 nucleotides: TGTGCCTGCCCCAATGTGAGGCGTTTGAACACTGAAGCTTTCTTT.

Details on this clone: This sample includes further DNA sequences coding for the same CDR3. The rearrangement links TRBV28 to TRBJ1-1, with TRBD1 as a possible D gene (5 bases). The CDR3 consists of 13 residues. Germline V gene data show CDR1 as MDHEN and CDR2 as SYDVKM. Trimming took off 5 bases at V and 2 bases at J, with 9 bases between the two ends. CDR3 in amino acids: CASSLQGNTEAFF. The CDR3, as DNA: TGTGCCAGCAGTCTTCAGGGAAACACTGAAGCTTTCTTT.

This chain connects TRBV7-9 to TRBJ2-1; 14 bases are a match to TRBD2. The CDR3 is 16 residues long. V shed 0 bases and J 6 bases; nucleotides not matched to a gene: 1. The germline gives CDR1 SEHNR, CDR2 FQNEAQ (reference sequence). This CDR3 is CASSLAGTSGSNEQFF. CDR3 sequence (DNA): TGTGCCAGCAGCTTAGCCGGGACTAGCGGGAGCAATGAGCAGTTCTTC.

The chain joins TRBV5-1 to TRBJ2-1; TRBD1 matches at 9 bases. Germline V gene data show CDR1 as SGHRS and CDR2 as YFSETQ. The CDR3 sequence is 15 residues long. The V gene end was trimmed by 0 bases and the J gene end by 9 bases; junction bases not matched to a gene: 7. The CDR3 DNA reads as TGCGCCAGCAGCTTGGAACTGTCGGGACAGGGTGAGCAGTTCTTC. This gives the protein CASSLELSGQGEQFF.

This chain uses TRBV10-3 with TRBJ1-4; 8 positions agree with TRBD1. CDR3 length equals 15 residues. V lost 4 bases, J lost 6 bases, and 7 bases stayed unmatched. The V gene's germline CDR1 is ENHRY and CDR2 SYGVKD. CDR3 nucleotide sequence: TGTGCCATCAGTGCCCGTCAGGGGGCGTATGAAAAACTGTTTTTT. It yields the protein CAISARQGAYEKLFF.

The chain uses TRBV12-3 or TRBV12-4 and TRBJ1-6; D unclear. Trimming cost V 2 bases and J 8 bases, with 4 bases left between them. This CDR3 comprises 12 residues. CDR3 loop: CASSLSDSPLHF. Written as DNA, the CDR3 is TGTGCCAGCAGTTTATCAGATTCACCCCTCCACTTT.

V and J are TRBV29-1 and TRBJ1-1; 11 bases are shared with TRBD1. The CDR3 totals 14 residues. The germline V gene has CDR1 SQVTM and CDR2 ANQGSEA. V lost 6 bases and J lost 4; bases outside the gene matches: 7. CDR3 in DNA: TGCAGCGTCTTAAGAGGGACAGGGGGCACTGAAGCTTTCTTT. Protein: CSVLRGTGGTEAFF. Complete variable domain (other parts from reference TRBV29-1 and TRBJ1-1): SAVISQKPSRDICQRGTSLTIQCQVDSQVTMMFWYRQQPGQSLTLIATANQGSEATYESGFVIDKFPISRPNLTFSTLTVSNMSPEDSSIYLCSVLRGTGGTEAFFGQGTRLTVV.

This chain connects TRBV11-2 to TRBJ2-1; 11 bases agree with TRBD1. V gave up 6 bases and J gave up 5 bases; unmatched junction bases: 6. The CDR3 runs to 15 residues. CDR1 SGHAT and CDR2 FQNNGV come from the germline V gene. The CDR3 DNA is TGTGCCAGCAGTCTGGACAGGGGGCCTCACAATGAGCAGTTCTTC. Translated, it gives CASSLDRGPHNEQFF.

This chain uses TRBV5-6 with TRBJ1-5; 7 bases are a match to TRBD1. V trimming: 4 bases; J trimming: 0 bases; junction bases outside the gene matches: 10. This CDR3 region has 17 residues. Germline V gene lookup returns CDR1 SGHDT and CDR2 YYEEEE. DNA of the CDR3: TGTGCCAGCAGCACCAGACGGACAGGCTATAGCAATCAGCCCCAGCATTTT. Translated: CASSTRRTGYSNQPQHF.

This chain joins TRBV5-6 and TRBJ2-7, with 9 positions matching TRBD2. The CDR3 has 16 residues. Germline trimming cut 2 bases from V and 4 bases from J; bases unmatched to any gene: 10. CDR1 and CDR2 from the germline V gene are SGHDT and YYEEEE. This CDR3 is CASSLWSSGNVYEQYF. The CDR3 region has the DNA TGTGCCAGCAGCTTATGGTCTAGCGGGAATGTATACGAGCAGTACTTC.

This chain connects TRBV30 to TRBJ1-1, with D tentatively TRBD1 (6 bases). The germline V gene has CDR1 GTSNPN and CDR2 SVGIG (reference sequence). The ends were cut back, 8 bases at V and 1 base at J, with 14 bases in the middle. This CDR3 is 13 amino acids long. For the CDR3, the DNA is TGTGCCGGGGGGACACCTCCGAACACTGAAGCTTTCTTT. Translating gives CAGGTPPNTEAFF.

The chain links TRBV7-8 to TRBJ2-5, with D maybe TRBD2 (6 bases). V was cut by 5 bases and J by 3 bases, with 13 bases left in between. CDR3 length equals 14 residues. Germline CDR1 reads SGHVS; CDR2 reads FQNEAQ. The CDR3 spells CASSATSFKETQYF. In DNA form, the CDR3 reads TGTGCCAGCAGCGCGACTAGTTTTAAAGAGACCCAGTACTTC.

The chain is built from TRBV27 and TRBJ1-2; 8 bases are a match to TRBD1. V lost 0 bases, J lost 6 bases, and 9 bases stayed unmatched. Germline V gene lookup returns CDR1 MNHEY and CDR2 SMNVEV (reference sequence). The CDR3 contains 16 residues. This CDR3 is CASSLSATGVVHGYTF. DNA for the CDR3: TGTGCCAGCAGTTTATCGGCGACAGGGGTGGTTCATGGCTACACCTTC.

This chain uses TRBV2 with TRBJ2-5, with unresolved D. The CDR3 extends over 13 amino acids. Germline V CDR1 and CDR2: SNHLY, FYNNEI. Trimming pared 7 bases from V and 0 bases from J, leaving 9 bases between. The CDR3 nucleotides are TGTGCCAGCAAAGCTGAGTACCAAGAGACCCAGTACTTC. Translation gives CASKAEYQETQYF.

The chain has TRBV10-3 and TRBJ2-2; 7 nucleotides match TRBD2. Per germline, CDR1 ENHRY and CDR2 SYGVKD. The J segment lost 1 base and the V segment lost 6 bases, leaving 5 bases of the junction unmatched. The CDR3 runs to 15 residues. CDR3 in DNA: TGTGCCATCAGCCTAGGACTAGAGAACACCGGGGAGCTGTTTTTT. This sequence encodes CAISLGLENTGELFF.

This sequence joins TRBV5-4 and TRBJ1-4; 9 bases agree with TRBD1. V lost 4 bases, J lost 2 bases, and 12 bases stayed unmatched. The CDR3 is 18 residues long. Germline values: CDR1 SGHNT, CDR2 YYREEE (reference sequence). Here the CDR3 reads CASSLKTGGAVTNEKLFF. CDR3 nucleotides: TGTGCCAGCAGCCTCAAAACAGGGGGCGCCGTGACTAATGAAAAACTGTTTTTT.

This clone was seen just once. The chain has TRBV30 and TRBJ2-6, with 7 bases that match TRBD1. Germline loops: CDR1 GTSNPN, CDR2 SVGIG (reference sequence). V was pared by 4 bases and J by 3 bases, with 6 bases of the junction left unmatched. CDR3 length equals 15 residues. CDR3 bases: TGTGCCTGGACCAAGGGGGCGCTTGGGGCCAACGTCCTGACTTTC. Its translation: CAWTKGALGANVLTF.

This chain uses TRBV5-4 with TRBJ1-2, with 8 bases that match TRBD1. Unmatched junction bases numbered 4, after V lost 4 bases and J lost 8 bases. Germline-derived CDR1 and CDR2 are SGHNT and YYREEE (reference sequence). CDR3 length: 12 residues. The CDR3 loop is CASSRTGNGYTF. The CDR3, as DNA: TGTGCCAGCAGCCGGACAGGGAACGGCTACACCTTC.